This T cell receptor beta chain is from a study of blood T cell repertoires in COVID-19. Generated by immunoSEQ multiplex PCR, the TCRdb table keeps only in-frame clones and is missing some. The table has about 210,000 clones, over 75% seen once. Germline assignment: CDR1 LNHNV and CDR2 YYDKDF (reference sequence). The CDR3 runs 16 residues. Trimming cost V 0 bases and J 0 bases, with 10 bases left between them. V usage is TRBV15 and J usage is TRBJ2-3; D is undetermined. Sequencing input: peripheral blood. The TCR sequence derives from a woman aged 40-49 years with acute or convalescent COVID-19. CDR3 nucleotide sequence: TGTGCCACCAGCAGAGATCCAGGCTTTAGCACAGATACGCAGTATTTT. Its translation is CATSRDPGFSTDTQYF.